One TCR beta chain is described in this entry. The antigen is unknown. CDR3 length: 16 residues. Trimming cost V 2 bases and J 6 bases, with 16 bases left between them. Germline V gene lookup returns CDR1 SGHVS and CDR2 FQNEAQ. The data were taken from a study of cytomegalovirus exposure and HLA in healthy donors. Notes on the study in general: A prior analysis recorded that most TCR beta V segments were productive about 87% or about 30% of the time. V- and J-gene trimming of TCR beta was linked (in a later analysis) to a missense DCLRE1C variant.

The PCR had 60 Vbeta and 13 Jbeta primers. Produced via immunoSEQ multiplex PCR; TCRdb's table is partial and in-frame only. Among some 150,000 clones listed, about two thirds were seen once. The chain combines TRBV7-8 with TRBJ2-2; weak D call: TRBD2 (6 bases). This TCR came from a woman aged 25 to 45 in good health and CMV-seronegative. Input material: PBMCs. In nucleotides, the CDR3 is TGTGCCAGCAGCTTATCGCGGGGAGCTATTGCCGGGGAGCTGTTTTTT. Encoded protein: CASSLSRGAIAGELFF.